These 15 T cell receptor beta chains originate from one sample sequenced in a study of blood T cell repertoires in COVID-19. TCRdb's copy holds only in-frame clones and misses some; the assay was immunoSEQ multiplex PCR. The sample holds 88,000 or so clones; 75% to 90% are singletons and the top ten take roughly 10%. Source material: peripheral blood. The receptors come from a human donor in a cohort sampled during active COVID-19.

V is TRBV12-3 or TRBV12-4 and J is TRBJ2-7; perhaps TRBD2 as D (6 bases). Trimming stripped 7 bases from V and 5 bases from J, with 15 bases between. The CDR3 totals 13 residues. Written as DNA, the CDR3 is TGTGCCAGCACCCAACGGGGGTTCCACGAGCAGTACTTC. Translation: CASTQRGFHEQYF.

CDR3 loop: CASSGASGSVYNEQFF. For the CDR3, the DNA is TGTGCCAGTAGTGGGGCTAGCGGGAGTGTATACAATGAGCAGTTCTTC. The gene calls are TRBV28 and TRBJ2-1; 10 bases line up with TRBD2. The CDR3 length is 16 residues. Losses at the gene ends were 9 bases for V and 4 bases for J; bases not matched to a gene: 12. CDR1 is MDHEN and CDR2 is SYDVKM in the germline V gene.

The chain carries TRBV29-1 and TRBJ1-1, with D tentatively TRBD1 (6 bases). CDR1 and CDR2 from the germline V gene are SQVTM and ANQGSEA. Trimming pared 7 bases from V and 3 bases from J, leaving 15 bases between. The CDR3 extends over 13 amino acids. The CDR3 loop reads CSAMWGGDTEAFF. Here the CDR3 DNA reads TGCAGCGCTATGTGGGGGGGCGACACTGAAGCTTTCTTT.

J is TRBJ2-7 and V is TRBV18; no reliable D call. The CDR3 extends over 12 amino acids. Germline lookup yields CDR1 KGHSH and CDR2 LQKENI. With 3 bases removed from V and 3 bases from J, the gap between germline ends came to 6 bases. CDR3 nucleotide sequence: TGTGCCAGCTCACCGAGTATCTACGAGCAGTACTTC. It codes for CASSPSIYEQYF.

The chain combines TRBV5-6 with TRBJ2-7; D is unresolved. Germline lookup yields CDR1 SGHDT and CDR2 YYEEEE. The CDR3 runs 12 residues. V was trimmed by 2 bases and J by 4 bases, leaving 7 bases between them. Written as DNA, the CDR3 is TGTGCCAGCAGCTTCTCACAGTACGAGCAGTACTTC. Protein sequence: CASSFSQYEQYF.

In this sample, this clone turned up once. The V gene is TRBV19, the J gene TRBJ1-2, with no clear D. The CDR3 extends over 15 amino acids. V shed 4 bases and J shed 1 base, with 13 bases lying between them. Per germline, CDR1 LNHDA and CDR2 SQIVND (reference sequence). The CDR3: CASSTSEQFNYGYTF. Here the CDR3 DNA reads TGTGCCAGTAGTACGTCCGAACAGTTTAACTATGGCTACACCTTC.

This chain links TRBV13 with TRBJ1-1; D unclear. Germline CDR1 PRHDT, CDR2 FYEKMQ (reference sequence). V was trimmed by 0 bases and J by 0 bases, leaving 8 bases between them. This CDR3 is built from 15 residues. The CDR3 DNA reads as TGTGCCAGCAGCTTAGGGGGGAGAATGAACACTGAAGCTTTCTTT. It codes for CASSLGGRMNTEAFF.

The rearrangement uses TRBV15 and TRBJ2-2; TRBD2 agrees at 10 bases. This CDR3 region has 16 residues. Trimming took 4 bases from V and 4 from J; bases not matched to a gene: 6. Germline V gene data show CDR1 as LNHNV and CDR2 as YYDKDF (reference sequence). In DNA, the CDR3 is TGTGCCACCAGCACTTTAAGCGGGAGGGTCACCGGGGAGCTGTTTTTT. Protein: CATSTLSGRVTGELFF.

The gene calls are TRBV14 and TRBJ1-1, with 11 bases fitting TRBD1. V lost 5 bases and J lost 7; bases outside the gene matches: 6. CDR3 length equals 14 residues. CDR1 SGHDN and CDR2 FVKESK come from the germline V gene. CDR3 coding DNA: TGTGCCAGCAGCTGGGACAGGGGGTTCGGTGAAGCTTTCTTT. This codes for CASSWDRGFGEAFF. Looking up the rest from reference TRBV14 and TRBJ1-1 gives the full variable domain: EAGVTQFPSHSVIEKGQTVTLRCDPISGHDNLYWYRRVMGKEIKFLLHFVKESKQDESGMPNNRFLAERTGGTYSTLKVQPAELEDSGVYFCASSWDRGFGEAFFGQGTRLTVV.

The V and J genes are TRBV7-2 and TRBJ2-5; weak D call: TRBD1 (5 bases). Germline CDR1 and CDR2: SGHTA and FQGNSA. The CDR3 length is 15 residues. Trimming removed 2 bases at V and 4 bases at J, with 14 bases between. CDR3 bases: TGTGCCAGCAGCTTAAACAAGGGGTTCGGAGAGACCCAGTACTTC. It yields the protein CASSLNKGFGETQYF.

J is TRBJ2-7 and V is TRBV2, with D possibly matching TRBD2 (7 bases). This CDR3 has 14 residues. Trimming pared 1 base from V and 3 bases from J, leaving 10 bases between. CDR1 SNHLY and CDR2 FYNNEI come from the germline V gene. CDR3 nucleotides: TGTGCCAGCAGTGAAGGAGGGGGGGTCTACGAGCAGTACTTC. Its translation is CASSEGGGVYEQYF.

CDR3 amino acids: CASSRTSGGRVNEQFF. The CDR3 DNA reads TGTGCCAGCAGTCGGACTAGCGGGGGCCGGGTTAATGAGCAGTTCTTC. The rearrangement joins TRBV27 to TRBJ2-1; 13 bases align to TRBD2. Germline V CDR1 and CDR2: MNHEY, SMNVEV (reference sequence). V was pared by 5 bases and J by 7 bases, with 8 bases of the junction left unmatched. The CDR3 has 16 residues.

Here the CDR3 DNA reads TGTGCCAGCAGCGTCAGCGGGGGAGGACTCTACGAGCAGTACTTC. Encoded protein: CASSVSGGGLYEQYF. V usage is TRBV7-6 and J usage is TRBJ2-7, with TRBD2 matching over 8 bases. After removal of 5 bases from V and 3 bases from J, the junction contained 9 bases not matched to a gene. CDR3 length: 15 amino acids. Per the germline V gene, CDR1 is SGHVS and CDR2 is FNYEAQ.

The V and J genes are TRBV7-8 and TRBJ1-2; TRBD1 agrees at 7 bases. Per germline, CDR1 SGHVS and CDR2 FQNEAQ. The CDR3 is 14 residues long. The V and J ends lost 5 bases and 2 bases, in that order; junction bases with no gene match: 5. The CDR3 coding sequence is TGTGCCAGCAGCCTACAGGGGTACAACTATGGCTACACCTTC. Its protein product is CASSLQGYNYGYTF.

Here the CDR3 DNA reads TGCGCCAGCAGCTTGGCTCCCGGGGAAAACTATGGCTACACCTTC. Residues: CASSLAPGENYGYTF. The chain links TRBV5-1 to TRBJ1-2, with unresolved D. Deletions cut 0 bases from V and 2 bases from J, with 11 bases between. This CDR3 spans 15 amino acids. The germline gives CDR1 SGHRS, CDR2 YFSETQ.